The rows below give T cell receptor beta chains drawn from one sample of a study of T cells after yellow fever vaccination. TCRdb ran MiXCR on the 5' RACE reads and lists one entry per CDR3 protein. Of some 600,000 distinct CDR3 sequences listed, about a sixth are singletons. Here the sequenced sample was PBMCs, taken less than 6 days after the first yellow fever vaccination. Receptors originate from a man aged 18-30 years who received the YFV17D yellow fever vaccine. CDR3s include the opening cysteine and the closing phenylalanine or tryptophan. The D gene is left open where the match is weak. Only some rows state a clone size, as once, few, many or a class for expanded clones.

14	many	-	TRBV5-6	TRBJ2-5	TGTGCCAGCAGCTTGGTGGATTACCAAGAGACCCAGTACTTC	CASSLVDYQETQYF
15	many	-	TRBV18	TRBJ2-4	TGTGCCAGCTCACCACCGACAGTAACCAAAAACATTCAGTACTTC	CASSPPTVTKNIQYF
17	-	-	TRBV11-1	TRBJ2-1	TGTGCCAGCAGCAGAAGAACCCAAAGGCCCTATCCCAATGAGCAGTTCTTC	CASSRRTQRPYPNEQFF
13	few	-	TRBV5-4	TRBJ1-2	TGTGCCAGCAGCGGACCGCGGGAAACTGGCTACACCTTC	CASSGPRETGYTF
13	many	-	TRBV30	TRBJ2-1	TGTGCCTGGAGTCATACAAATTACAATGAGCAGTTCTTC	CAWSHTNYNEQFF
17	-	TRBD2	TRBV7-9	TRBJ2-5	TGTGCCAGCTCCGGGGCAGGACTAGCGGGATCTCAAGAGATCCAGTACTTC	CASSGAGLAGSQEIQYF
11	few	TRBD1	TRBV29-1	TRBJ1-1	TGCAGCGTGACAGGGGGGATTGAAGCTTTCTTT	CSVTGGIEAFF
16	-	-	TRBV7-3	TRBJ2-3	TGTGCCAGCAGCTCAAAACGGAGTACCCCCGGAGATACGCAGTATTTT	CASSSKRSTPGDTQYF
13	-	-	TRBV30	TRBJ2-7	TGTGCCTGGAGTGTCGGCAGGACCTACGAGCAGTACTTC	CAWSVGRTYEQYF
14	few	TRBD1	TRBV20-1	TRBJ1-6	TGCAGTGCAGAAAGGACAGGGATAGCATCACCCCTCCACTTT	CSAERTGIASPLHF
15	once	-	TRBV6-1	TRBJ2-5	TGTGCCAGCAGTGAAAATCTCAGGTTCCAAGAGACCCAGTACTTC	CASSENLRFQETQYF
15	-	-	TRBV5-8	TRBJ2-1	TGTGCCAGCAGCTCCTTAACAACCGAGCACAATGAGCAGTTCTTC	CASSSLTTEHNEQFF
15	few	-	TRBV7-9	TRBJ1-1	TGTGCCAGCATGGGGAGGGAAGGGCTGGGCACTGAAGCTTTCTTT	CASMGREGLGTEAFF
12	few	-	TRBV5-5	TRBJ1-3	TGTGCCAGCCAGAACTCTGGAAACACCATATATTTT	CASQNSGNTIYF
15	-	-	TRBV9	TRBJ1-1	TGTGCCAGCAGCCCCCCAGGGGCGGTGAACACTGAAGCTTTCTTT	CASSPPGAVNTEAFF
15	-	-	TRBV7-2	TRBJ1-2	TGTGCCAGCAGCTTCAGCGGAGGGGCCAACTATGGCTACACCTTC	CASSFSGGANYGYTF
14	-	TRBD1	TRBV11-2	TRBJ2-3	TGTGCCAGCAGCTCCGGGACAGGGAGAAATACGCAGTATTTT	CASSSGTGRNTQYF
12	-	TRBD1	TRBV5-8	TRBJ2-7	TGTGCCAGCGGGACAGGCCCCTACGAGCAGTACTTC	CASGTGPYEQYF
13	few	-	TRBV29-1	TRBJ2-2	TGCAGCGTTCGCAGGGGCAACACCGGGGAGCTGTTTTTT	CSVRRGNTGELFF
17	few	-	TRBV4-1	TRBJ1-4	TGCGCCAGCAGCCCCCAAGGGGAGGGGAGAACTAATGAAAAACTGTTTTTT	CASSPQGEGRTNEKLFF
14	-	TRBD2	TRBV20-1	TRBJ2-5	TGCAGTGCTAGAATACTAGCGATAAGAGAGACCCAGTACTTC	CSARILAIRETQYF
15	few	-	TRBV5-1	TRBJ1-2	TGCGCCAGCAGCTTGGGATCGACCGGGGACTATGGCTACACCTTC	CASSLGSTGDYGYTF
16	few	TRBD2	TRBV5-1	TRBJ2-2	TGCGCCAGCAGCCCCAGACTAGCGGGGGACACCGGGGAGCTGTTTTTT	CASSPRLAGDTGELFF
13	-	TRBD1	TRBV6-2/TRBV6-3	TRBJ1-1	TGTGCCAGCAGGGAACAGGGGAGGAATGAAGCTTTCTTT	CASREQGRNEAFF
14	few	-	TRBV5-1	TRBJ2-7	TGCGCCAGCAGCTTGGCGGACATCCAGTACGAGCAGTACTTC	CASSLADIQYEQYF
15	few	TRBD1	TRBV7-9	TRBJ1-1	TGTGCCAGCAGCCCCCGGGACAGCAGAAACACTGAAGCTTTCTTT	CASSPRDSRNTEAFF
13	few	-	TRBV3-1	TRBJ2-2	TGTGCCAGCAGCCGTCGGGGGACCGGGGAGCTGTTTTTT	CASSRRGTGELFF
15	few	-	TRBV7-9	TRBJ1-3	TGTGCCAGCAGCACCAGTAGGGACTCTGGAAACACCATATATTTT	CASSTSRDSGNTIYF
15	few	-	TRBV7-6	TRBJ2-2	TGTGCCAGCAGCTTAGGACGGAGCTACACCGGGGAGCTGTTTTTT	CASSLGRSYTGELFF
15	-	TRBD1	TRBV5-5	TRBJ1-1	TGTGCCAGCAGCTTGGACGGACAGGGGAACACTGAAGCTTTCTTT	CASSLDGQGNTEAFF
14	-	-	TRBV28	TRBJ2-3	TGTGCCAGTTTCGGGGCAGGGAGCACAGATACGCAGTATTTT	CASFGAGSTDTQYF
13	many	-	TRBV20-1	TRBJ1-1	TGCAGTGCTAGAGATGAAGGAGGGTTGTCGACTTTCTTT	CSARDEGGLSTFF